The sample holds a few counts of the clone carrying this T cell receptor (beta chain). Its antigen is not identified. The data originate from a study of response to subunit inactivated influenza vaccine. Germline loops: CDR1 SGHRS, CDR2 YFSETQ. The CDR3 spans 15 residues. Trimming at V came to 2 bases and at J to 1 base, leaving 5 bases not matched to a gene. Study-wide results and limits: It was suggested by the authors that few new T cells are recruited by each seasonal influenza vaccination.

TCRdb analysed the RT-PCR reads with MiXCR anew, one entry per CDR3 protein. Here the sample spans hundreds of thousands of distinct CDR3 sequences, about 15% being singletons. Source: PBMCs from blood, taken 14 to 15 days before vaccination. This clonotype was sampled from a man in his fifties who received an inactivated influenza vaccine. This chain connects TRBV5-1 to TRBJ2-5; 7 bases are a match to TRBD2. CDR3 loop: CASSFGGGVQETQYF. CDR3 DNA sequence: TGCGCCAGCAGCTTTGGCGGGGGAGTCCAAGAGACCCAGTACTTC.